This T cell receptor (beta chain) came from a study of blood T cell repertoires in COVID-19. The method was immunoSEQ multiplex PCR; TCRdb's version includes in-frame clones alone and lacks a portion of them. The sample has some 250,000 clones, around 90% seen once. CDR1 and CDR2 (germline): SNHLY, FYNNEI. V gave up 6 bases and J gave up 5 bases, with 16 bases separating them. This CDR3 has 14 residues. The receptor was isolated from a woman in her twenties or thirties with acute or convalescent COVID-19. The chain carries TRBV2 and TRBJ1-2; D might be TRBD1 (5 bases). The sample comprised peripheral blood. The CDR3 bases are TGTGCCAGCAGCGCTTTGGGGCAGACATATGGCTACACCTTC. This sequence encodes CASSALGQTYGYTF. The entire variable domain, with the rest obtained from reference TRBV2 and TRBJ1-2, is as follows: EPEVTQTPSHQVTQMGQEVILRCVPISNHLYFYWYRQILGQKVEFLVSFYNNEISEKSEIFDDQFSVERPDGSNFTLKIRSTKLEDSAMYFCASSALGQTYGYTFGSGTRLTVV.